This entry lists 21 T cell receptor beta chains sequenced from one sample in a study of molecular identifiers for immune sequencing clone quantification. TCRdb independently ran MiXCR on the PCR reads; one entry per CDR3 protein. The data contain 40,000 to 45,000 distinct CDR3 sequences, under 20% of them singletons. Sequenced sample: naive CD8+ T cells from blood, with Jurkat cell RNA spiked in. Subset of the sample: FACS-sorted CD8+CD4-CCR7+CD45RA+ naive T cells. The receptor set was obtained from a human donor in good health. Some libraries in this study had Jurkat cell RNA spiked in.

This clonotype was detected many times. The gene calls are TRBV27 and TRBJ2-7; D uncertain. Germline V gene data show CDR1 as MNHEY and CDR2 as SMNVEV (reference sequence). Between the trimmed V and J ends, which lost 4 bases and 3 bases, there was a span of 19 bases. The CDR3 runs 16 residues. This chain's CDR3 is CASSSVMGGTFYEQYF. In DNA, the CDR3 is TGTGCCAGCAGTTCCGTAATGGGCGGAACCTTCTACGAGCAGTACTTC.

In regard to this clonotype: A much larger clone differs by one base, so this may be a read error. In nucleotides, the CDR3 is TGTGCCATCGGTGAGTACCGGGAGACCTACAATGAGCAGTTCTTC. Translating gives CAIGEYRETYNEQFF. The rearrangement uses TRBV10-3 and TRBJ2-1, with D possibly TRBD2 on 6 matching bases. CDR3 length equals 15 residues. CDR1 and CDR2 (germline): ENHRY, SYGVKD.

The gene calls are TRBV7-2 and TRBJ2-1; 8 nucleotides align to TRBD1. In germline, CDR1 is SGHTA, CDR2 FQGNSA. The CDR3 totals 16 residues. V was clipped by 4 bases and J by 8 bases; unmatched bases: 13. CDR3: CASSYYTRGLDDEQFF. As DNA, the CDR3 is TGTGCCAGCAGCTATTATACCAGGGGGCTAGACGATGAGCAGTTCTTC.

This clonotype was counted only a few times. This rearrangement joins TRBV9 to TRBJ2-1; TRBD2 matches at 8 bases. With V trimmed by 0 bases and J by 3 bases, 5 bases remained unmatched. This CDR3 spans 16 amino acids. Germline V gene lookup returns CDR1 SGDLS and CDR2 YYNGEE. CDR3 nucleotides: TGTGCCAGCAGCGTAGCAGGTAGCGGGGACTACAATGAGCAGTTCTTC. As protein: CASSVAGSGDYNEQFF.

The table lists this clonotype with many counts. This chain connects TRBV27 to TRBJ1-2; D is ambiguous. Per germline, CDR1 MNHEY and CDR2 SMNVEV (reference sequence). The CDR3 contains 14 residues. The V and J ends lost 5 bases and 4 bases respectively, with 14 bases between them. CDR3 coding DNA: TGTGCCAGCAGTCCCGACGGTTCGGGCTATGGCTACACCTTC. Its translation is CASSPDGSGYGYTF.

Worth noting for this clonotype: A much bigger clone sits one base away, suggesting this may be a read error. Here the CDR3 reads CASSVGGASYNEQLF. The CDR3 DNA follows: TGTGCCAGCAGCGTCGGAGGGGCGTCCTACAATGAGCAGCTCTTC. The chain combines TRBV7-2 with TRBJ2-1; maybe TRBD2 (6 bases). The CDR3 loop spans 15 amino acids. Germline V CDR1 and CDR2: SGHTA, FQGNSA. The full variable domain, completed using reference TRBV7-2 and TRBJ2-1, is GAGVSQSPSNKVTEKGKDVELRCDPISGHTALYWYRQSLGQGLEFLIYFQGNSAPDKSGLPSDRFSAERTGGSVSTLTIQRTQQEDSAVYLCASSVGGASYNEQLFGPGTRLTVL.

At least ten counts were recorded for this clonotype. The chain has TRBV7-9 and TRBJ2-1, with TRBD2 matching 7 bases. Germline-derived CDR1 and CDR2 are SEHNR and FQNEAQ (reference sequence). Trimming at V came to 1 base and at J to 9 bases, leaving 6 bases not matched to a gene. The CDR3 runs 14 residues. The CDR3 reads CASSLVLAGVEQFF. As DNA, the CDR3 is TGTGCCAGCAGCTTAGTTCTCGCGGGAGTTGAGCAGTTCTTC.

As regards this clonotype: Since a much larger clone is just one base distant, this may be a read error. Without the conserved terminal phenylalanine or tryptophan, this CDR3 likely stems from a read error. V and J are TRBV7-9 and TRBJ2-1; no clear D. CDR3 length: 14 amino acids. V was pared by 5 bases and J by 5 bases, with 13 bases between. Germline CDR1 reads SEHNR; CDR2 reads FQNEAQ (reference sequence). This CDR3 reads CASSTVRRNNEQFL. DNA for the CDR3: TGTGCCAGCAGCACGGTGCGGCGCAACAATGAGCAGTTCCTC.

This clonotype showed up many times. The V gene is TRBV6-5, the J gene TRBJ1-1; D not certain. The ends were cut back, 5 bases at V and 4 bases at J, with 11 bases in the middle. The length of the CDR3 is 13 residues. The germline CDR1 and CDR2 sequences are MNHEY and SVGAGI. The CDR3 nucleotides are TGTGCCAGCAGTCCCCTTTCGTTCACTGAAGCTTTCTTT. This sequence encodes CASSPLSFTEAFF.

In this sample, this clonotype turned up a few times. The CDR3 spells CASSVPLAGGFYEQYF. The CDR3 nucleotides read TGTGCCAGCAGCGTCCCCCTAGCGGGAGGTTTCTACGAGCAGTACTTC. This chain connects TRBV9 to TRBJ2-7; the match to TRBD2 covers 11 bases. Germline-derived CDR1 and CDR2 are SGDLS and YYNGEE. The CDR3 extends over 16 amino acids. V lost 2 bases and J lost 3; bases outside the gene matches: 7.

In its sample, this clonotype was seen many times. This chain joins TRBV5-6 and TRBJ2-7; D may be TRBD1 or TRBD2 (6 bases each). This CDR3 has 14 amino acids. Trimming removed 2 bases at V and 7 bases at J, with 16 bases between. Germline V gene data show CDR1 as SGHDT and CDR2 as YYEEEE. This CDR3 is CASSFGRGLGEQYF. In DNA, the CDR3 is TGTGCCAGCAGCTTTGGCAGGGGACTGGGTGAGCAGTACTTC.

At least ten counts were recorded for this clonotype. This chain uses TRBV9 with TRBJ2-2; 10 bases are shared with TRBD2. Germline trimming cut 3 bases from V and 3 bases from J; bases unmatched to any gene: 11. Germline V gene data show CDR1 as SGDLS and CDR2 as YYNGEE. This CDR3 is 18 amino acids long. This CDR3 reads CASSEPSSSGSDTGELFF. The CDR3 DNA reads TGTGCCAGCAGCGAGCCCTCCTCTAGCGGGAGCGACACCGGGGAGCTGTTTTTT.

Many counts were recorded for this clonotype. The chain is built from TRBV14 and TRBJ2-5; tentatively, D is TRBD2 (5 bases). V gave up 4 bases and J gave up 4 bases, with 10 bases separating them. This CDR3 contains 13 residues. Germline CDR1 and CDR2: SGHDN and FVKESK. CDR3 protein: CASSLWTGETQYF. The DNA for the CDR3 is TGTGCCAGCAGCCTCTGGACTGGAGAGACCCAGTACTTC.

At least ten counts were recorded for this clonotype. CDR3 in DNA: TGTGCCAGCAGCCACGGACCGACCTGGGAGCAGTACTTC. Its protein is CASSHGPTWEQYF. The V and J genes are TRBV14 and TRBJ2-7; D gene uncertain. V lost 3 bases and J 7 bases, leaving 13 bases between the germline ends. The germline CDR1 and CDR2 sequences are SGHDN and FVKESK. The CDR3 is 13 amino acids.

Many counts were recorded for this clonotype. The chain recombines TRBV5-5 with TRBJ2-7; D not resolved. The CDR3 spans 14 residues. Germline lookup yields CDR1 SGHKS and CDR2 YYEKEE (reference sequence). V was trimmed by 1 base and J by 2 bases, leaving 10 bases between them. CDR3 protein: CASSLQIPTYEQYF. CDR3 nucleotides: TGTGCCAGCAGCTTGCAGATTCCAACCTACGAGCAGTACTTC.

This clonotype has ten or more counts. This chain joins TRBV7-9 and TRBJ2-7, with D possibly called TRBD1 or TRBD2 (7 bases each). Trimming removed 5 bases from V and 3 bases from J, with 11 bases in between. CDR3 length: 13 amino acids. Per the germline V gene, CDR1 is SEHNR and CDR2 is FQNEAQ (reference sequence). CDR3 in amino acids: CASSPGGVYEQYF. CDR3 DNA: TGTGCCAGCAGCCCAGGGGGGGTCTACGAGCAGTACTTC.

This clonotype was counted many times. CDR3 region: CASSPWTGSQSYGYTF. In nucleotides, the CDR3 is TGTGCCAGCAGCCCGTGGACAGGCAGCCAATCCTATGGCTACACCTTC. The chain couples TRBV7-9 to TRBJ1-2; the match to TRBD1 covers 7 bases. The CDR3 contains 16 residues. The V and J ends lost 5 bases and 4 bases, in that order; junction bases with no gene match: 13. Germline V gene sequence: CDR1 SEHNR, CDR2 FQNEAQ (reference sequence).

This clonotype was recorded at least ten times. The rearrangement joins TRBV7-2 to TRBJ2-1; D is possibly TRBD2 (6 bases). This CDR3 region has 16 residues. CDR1 is SGHTA, CDR2 FQGNSA, per germline. V lost 1 base and J lost 8, with 18 bases in between. CDR3 bases: TGTGCCAGCAGCTTAGGCGCGGGACCGGGCTTCGATGAGCAGTTCTTC. It translates to CASSLGAGPGFDEQFF.

This clonotype was counted only a few times. This rearrangement joins TRBV21-1 to TRBJ2-5; the listed D gene, TRBD1, was not tested against the DNA. TRBV21-1 is flagged as a pseudogene. This CDR3 comprises 16 residues. CDR3 region: CASSTGEGSNQETQYF. The CDR3 DNA reads TGTGCCAGCAGCACGGGCGAGGGGAGTAACCAAGAGACCCAGTACTTC.

This clonotype was detected a few times. This chain links TRBV2 with TRBJ2-5; D gene unclear. Trimming left V 2 bases short and J 7 bases short, with 5 bases between. The CDR3 is 11 residues long. The germline gives CDR1 SNHLY, CDR2 FYNNEI. CDR3 sequence reads: CASSEIGTQYF. In DNA form, the CDR3 reads TGTGCCAGCAGTGAAATCGGGACCCAGTACTTC.

In its sample, this clonotype was seen many times. V gene TRBV3-1 combines with J gene TRBJ1-1; TRBD1 is a possible D gene (5 bases). The CDR3 runs 16 residues. The germline CDR1 and CDR2 sequences are LGHDT and YNNKEL (reference sequence). V was cut by 5 bases and J by 3 bases, with 19 bases left in between. In DNA, the CDR3 is TGTGCCAGCAGCAACCGGGACGTAGGGGCAGACACTGAAGCTTTCTTT. Protein product: CASSNRDVGADTEAFF.